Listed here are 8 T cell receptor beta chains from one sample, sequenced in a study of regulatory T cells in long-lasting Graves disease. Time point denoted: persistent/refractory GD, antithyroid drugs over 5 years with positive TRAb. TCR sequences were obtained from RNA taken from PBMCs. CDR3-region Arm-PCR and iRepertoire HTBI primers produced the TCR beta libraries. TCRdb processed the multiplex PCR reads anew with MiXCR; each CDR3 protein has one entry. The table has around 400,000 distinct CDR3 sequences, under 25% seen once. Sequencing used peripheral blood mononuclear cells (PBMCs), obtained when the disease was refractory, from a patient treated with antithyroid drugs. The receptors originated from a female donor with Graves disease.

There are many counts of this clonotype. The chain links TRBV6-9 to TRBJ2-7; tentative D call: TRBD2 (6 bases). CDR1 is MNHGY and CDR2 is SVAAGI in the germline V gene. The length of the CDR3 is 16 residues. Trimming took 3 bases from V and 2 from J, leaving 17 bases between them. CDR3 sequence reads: CASSYSKEGPAYEQYF. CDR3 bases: TGTGCCAGCAGTTACTCGAAGGAGGGTCCGGCCTACGAGCAGTACTTC.

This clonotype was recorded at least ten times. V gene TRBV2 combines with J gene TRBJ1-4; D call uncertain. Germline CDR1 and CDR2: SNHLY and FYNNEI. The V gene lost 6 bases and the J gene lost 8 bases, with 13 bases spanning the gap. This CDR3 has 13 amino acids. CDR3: CASRSEGREKLFF. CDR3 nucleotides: TGTGCCAGCAGATCGGAGGGTAGGGAAAAACTGTTTTTT. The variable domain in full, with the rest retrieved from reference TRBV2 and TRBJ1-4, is EPEVTQTPSHQVTQMGQEVILRCVPISNHLYFYWYRQILGQKVEFLVSFYNNEISEKSEIFDDQFSVERPDGSNFTLKIRSTKLEDSAMYFCASRSEGREKLFFGSGTQLSVL.

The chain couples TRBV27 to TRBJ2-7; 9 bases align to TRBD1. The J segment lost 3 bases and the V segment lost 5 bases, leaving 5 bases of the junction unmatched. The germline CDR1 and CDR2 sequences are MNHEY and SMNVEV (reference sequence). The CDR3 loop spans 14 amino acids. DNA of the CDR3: TGTGCCAGCAGTCCGGACAGGGGAAACTACGAGCAGTACTTC. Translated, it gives CASSPDRGNYEQYF.

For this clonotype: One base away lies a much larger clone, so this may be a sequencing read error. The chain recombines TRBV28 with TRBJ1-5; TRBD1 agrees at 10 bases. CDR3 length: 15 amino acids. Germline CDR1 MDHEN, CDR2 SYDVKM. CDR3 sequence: CASSPGQGHYQSQHF. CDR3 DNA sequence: TGTGCCAGCAGTCCGGGACAGGGGCACTATCAGTCCCAGCATTTT.

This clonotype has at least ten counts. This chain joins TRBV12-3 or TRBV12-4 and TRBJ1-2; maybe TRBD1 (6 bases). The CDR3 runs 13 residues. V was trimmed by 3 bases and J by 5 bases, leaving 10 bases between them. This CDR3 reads CASSLTGLYGYTF. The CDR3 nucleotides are TGTGCCAGCAGTTTGACAGGACTGTATGGCTACACCTTC.

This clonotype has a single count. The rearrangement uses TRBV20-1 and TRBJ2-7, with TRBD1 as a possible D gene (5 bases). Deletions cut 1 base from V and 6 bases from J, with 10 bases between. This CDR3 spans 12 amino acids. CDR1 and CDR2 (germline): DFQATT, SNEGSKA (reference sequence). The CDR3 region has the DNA TGCAGTGCTAGAGGAAGCAGGGCCGAGCAGTACTTC. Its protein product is CSARGSRAEQYF.

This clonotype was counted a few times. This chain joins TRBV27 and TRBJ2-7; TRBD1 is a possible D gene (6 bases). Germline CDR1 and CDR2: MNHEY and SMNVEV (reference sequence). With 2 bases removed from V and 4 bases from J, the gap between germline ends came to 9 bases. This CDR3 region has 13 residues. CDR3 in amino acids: CASSLLGQYEQYF. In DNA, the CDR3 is TGTGCCAGCAGTTTACTAGGACAGTACGAGCAGTACTTC.

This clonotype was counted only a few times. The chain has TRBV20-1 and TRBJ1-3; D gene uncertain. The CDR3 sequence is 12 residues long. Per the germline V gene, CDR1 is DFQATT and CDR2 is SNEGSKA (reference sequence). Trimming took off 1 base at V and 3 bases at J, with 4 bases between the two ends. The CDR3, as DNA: TGCAGTGCTAGAGGAGATGGAAACACCATATATTTT. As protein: CSARGDGNTIYF.